This is a list of T cell receptor beta chains from one sample in a study of chemoradiotherapy in HPV16-positive cancers. Sequencing was performed with immunoSEQ multiplex PCR; in TCRdb, only in-frame clones are kept and a portion is missing. In the table there are under 20,000 clones, 79% of which are singletons. The specimen was collected from a patient who underwent chemoradiotherapy. These receptors were collected from a human donor with HPV-associated anogenital cancer. Both conserved end residues are part of each CDR3. A D gene is named only where the DNA matches it firmly. Size is omitted from some rows. Given values are once, few, many or a class for expanded clones.

clone size	J gene	D gene	V gene	CDR3 protein	CDR3 DNA
-	TRBJ2-5	-	TRBV5-1	CASSYDTRFQETQYF	TGCGCCAGCAGCTACGACACACGTTTCCAAGAGACCCAGTACTTC
-	TRBJ1-2	TRBD1	TRBV28	CASSLPGQGAGRSGYTF	TGTGCCAGCAGTCTCCCGGGACAGGGGGCGGGAAGGAGTGGCTACACCTTC
-	TRBJ2-2	-	TRBV29-1	CSVEVRGNTGELFF	TGCAGCGTTGAGGTCAGGGGGAACACCGGGGAGCTGTTTTTT
-	TRBJ1-2	TRBD1	TRBV19	CASSIQAGGRYGYTF	TGTGCCAGTAGTATCCAGGCAGGGGGTCGCTATGGCTACACCTTC
-	TRBJ2-2	-	TRBV2	CASSEVRTGELFF	TGTGCCAGCAGTGAAGTTCGCACCGGGGAGCTGTTTTTT
-	TRBJ1-1	-	TRBV7-8	CASSNQGGDTEAFF	TGTGCCAGCAGCAATCAGGGAGGGGACACTGAAGCTTTCTTT
-	TRBJ2-2	TRBD1	TRBV5-1	CASSAMTGPNTGELFF	TGCGCCAGCAGCGCGATGACAGGGCCGAACACCGGGGAGCTGTTTTTT
-	TRBJ2-2	TRBD1	TRBV19	CASSPWGQGDTGELFF	TGTGCCAGTAGCCCTTGGGGGCAGGGGGACACCGGGGAGCTGTTTTTT
-	TRBJ2-1	TRBD1	TRBV7-2	CASSLDRDLYNEQFF	TGTGCCAGCAGCTTGGACAGGGACCTCTACAATGAGCAGTTCTTC
-	TRBJ2-1	TRBD1	TRBV5-1	CASSLPGTGAGEQFF	TGCGCCAGCAGCCTCCCTGGGACAGGGGCGGGTGAGCAGTTCTTC
-	TRBJ2-3	-	TRBV5-1	CASSLGTSSSTDTQYF	TGCGCCAGCAGCTTGGGGACTTCCTCTAGCACAGATACGCAGTATTTT
-	TRBJ1-3	-	TRBV4-1	CASSQGFTGNTIYF	TGCGCCAGCAGCCAGGGGTTTACTGGAAACACCATATATTTT
few	TRBJ2-1	-	TRBV5-4	CASSLAMAGTYNEQFF	TGTGCCAGCAGCTTGGCCATGGCAGGGACCTACAATGAGCAGTTCTTC
few	TRBJ1-2	-	TRBV7-9	CASSPGRKTNYGYTF	TGTGCCAGCAGTCCAGGACGGAAAACTAACTATGGCTACACCTTC
few	TRBJ1-6	-	TRBV30	CAWSRSSGRPNSPLHF	TGTGCCTGGAGTAGATCTAGCGGCCGCCCGAATTCACCCCTCCACTTT
-	TRBJ2-5	-	TRBV11-2	CASSLQQETQYF	TGTGCCAGCAGCTTACAGCAAGAGACCCAGTACTTC
-	TRBJ2-1	-	TRBV30	CAWYRRGNEQFF	TGTGCCTGGTACCGACGTGGGAATGAGCAGTTCTTC
-	TRBJ2-7	TRBD1	TRBV5-1	CASSSGQGFGYEQYF	TGCGCCAGCAGCTCAGGACAGGGTTTCGGGTACGAGCAGTACTTC
-	TRBJ1-6	-	TRBV6-6	CASSYEGNRTPLHF	TGTGCCAGCAGTTACGAGGGAAATAGGACACCCCTCCACTTT
few	TRBJ2-3	-	TRBV7-3	CASSPFSGADTQYF	TGTGCCAGCAGCCCTTTTAGCGGAGCAGATACGCAGTATTTT
-	TRBJ1-5	TRBD1	TRBV6-5	CASSYSGRGLYQPQHF	TGTGCCAGCAGTTACTCGGGAAGGGGGCTCTATCAGCCCCAGCATTTT
once	TRBJ1-2	-	TRBV4-2	CASSQATRTGYGYTF	TGTGCCAGCAGCCAAGCCACGAGAACGGGATATGGCTACACCTTC
-	TRBJ2-7	-	TRBV6-5	CASSYRRDVSYEQYF	TGTGCCAGCAGTTATCGTCGGGACGTCTCCTACGAGCAGTACTTC
-	TRBJ2-1	-	TRBV4-1	CASSPKQGRSYNEQFF	TGCGCCAGCAGCCCCAAACAGGGGAGGTCCTACAATGAGCAGTTCTTC
-	TRBJ2-7	-	TRBV15	CATSRDQFGFRSMEQYF	TGTGCCACCAGCAGAGATCAATTCGGTTTTAGAAGTATGGAGCAGTACTTC
-	TRBJ1-4	TRBD1	TRBV28	CASSLFPITRTGDYEKLFF	TGTGCCAGCAGTTTATTCCCCATCACCCGGACAGGGGATTATGAAAAACTGTTTTTT
-	TRBJ2-1	TRBD1	TRBV7-9	CASTPLGTGRGNEQFF	TGTGCCAGCACCCCCCTTGGGACAGGTAGGGGCAATGAGCAGTTCTTC
-	TRBJ2-1	TRBD2	TRBV11-2	CASSFLAGSNEQFF	TGTGCCAGCAGCTTTCTAGCGGGGAGCAATGAGCAGTTCTTC
-	TRBJ2-5	-	TRBV30	CAWSVLPKALRETQYF	TGTGCCTGGAGTGTACTACCAAAGGCCCTTAGAGAGACCCAGTACTTC
-	TRBJ2-1	TRBD2	TRBV19	CASSIWTSGGVRNEQFF	TGTGCCAGTAGTATTTGGACTAGCGGGGGGGTCCGCAATGAGCAGTTCTTC
-	TRBJ1-3	-	TRBV19	CASSSGTDSSGNTIYF	TGTGCCAGTAGCTCCGGGACCGACAGCTCTGGAAACACCATATATTTT
-	TRBJ2-5	-	TRBV7-2	CASSPISETQYF	TGTGCCAGCAGCCCAATAAGTGAGACCCAGTACTTC
-	TRBJ2-7	TRBD1	TRBV5-4	CATWTGGDLRGEQYF	TGTGCCACTTGGACAGGGGGCGATCTCAGGGGCGAGCAGTACTTC
-	TRBJ1-2	TRBD1	TRBV5-1	CASSLEVPRDRGFINYGYTF	TGCGCCAGCAGCTTGGAGGTTCCAAGGGACAGGGGCTTTATTAACTATGGCTACACCTTC
-	TRBJ1-6	-	TRBV7-9	CASSSGSRVKNFFSPLHF	TGTGCCAGCAGCTCCGGGTCGAGGGTCAAGAATTTTTTTTCACCCCTCCACTTT
once	TRBJ2-3	-	TRBV6-4	CASSSTGTRGDTQYF	TGTGCCAGCAGTTCGACGGGAACTAGGGGAGATACGCAGTATTTT
-	TRBJ2-3	TRBD2	TRBV30	CAWRKAGGQDTQYF	TGTGCCTGGAGAAAAGCGGGGGGCCAAGATACGCAGTATTTT
-	TRBJ2-1	-	TRBV7-3	CASSPRTGSSYNEQFF	TGTGCCAGCAGCCCGCGGACGGGTAGCTCCTACAATGAGCAGTTCTTC
-	TRBJ2-2	TRBD1	TRBV7-9	CASSSTGFTGELFF	TGTGCCAGCAGCTCGACAGGGTTTACCGGGGAGCTGTTTTTT
-	TRBJ1-6	-	TRBV12-2	CASRLRRGRWSPLHF	TGTGCAAGTCGCTTGCGACGGGGGCGCTGGTCACCCCTCCACTTT